This T cell receptor (beta chain) came from a study of blood T cell repertoires in COVID-19. Produced via immunoSEQ multiplex PCR; TCRdb's table is partial and in-frame only. The data contain roughly 250,000 clones, approximately 85% of them singletons. This clone has a single count. Sequences were obtained from peripheral blood. This TCR was recovered from a woman between 55 and 75 years old with active or convalescent COVID-19.

The CDR3 is CASSQGGTGNSPLHF. CDR3 nucleotides: TGTGCCAGCAGCCAAGGAGGGACTGGTAATTCACCCCTCCACTTT. This chain joins TRBV3-1 (or the pseudogene TRBV3-2) and TRBJ1-6, with D perhaps matching TRBD1 (5 bases). The V end lost 1 base, the J end lost 6 bases, and 10 bases lay between the germline ends. Germline V gives CDR1 LGHDT, CDR2 YNNKEL (reference sequence). The CDR3 covers 15 residues.